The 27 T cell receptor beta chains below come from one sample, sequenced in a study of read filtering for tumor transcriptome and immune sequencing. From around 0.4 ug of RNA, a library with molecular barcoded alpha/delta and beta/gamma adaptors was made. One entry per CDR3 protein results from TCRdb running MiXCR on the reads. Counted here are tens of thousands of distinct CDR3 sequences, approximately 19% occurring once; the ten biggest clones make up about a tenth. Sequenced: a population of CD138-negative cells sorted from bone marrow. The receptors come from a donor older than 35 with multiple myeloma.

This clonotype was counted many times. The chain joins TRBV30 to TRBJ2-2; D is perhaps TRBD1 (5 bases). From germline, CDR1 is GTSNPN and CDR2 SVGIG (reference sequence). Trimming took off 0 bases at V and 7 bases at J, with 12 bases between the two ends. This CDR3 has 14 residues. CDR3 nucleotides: TGTGCCTGGAGTGTACTTCAGGGCGGCGGGGAGCTGTTTTTT. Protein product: CAWSVLQGGGELFF.

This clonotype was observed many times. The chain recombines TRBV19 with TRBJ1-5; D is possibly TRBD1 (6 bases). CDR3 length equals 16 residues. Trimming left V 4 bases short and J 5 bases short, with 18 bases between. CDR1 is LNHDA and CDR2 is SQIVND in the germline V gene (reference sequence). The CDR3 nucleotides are TGTGCCAGTAGTAACCACAGGGTTTCCCTGGATCAGCCCCAGCATTTT. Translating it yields CASSNHRVSLDQPQHF.

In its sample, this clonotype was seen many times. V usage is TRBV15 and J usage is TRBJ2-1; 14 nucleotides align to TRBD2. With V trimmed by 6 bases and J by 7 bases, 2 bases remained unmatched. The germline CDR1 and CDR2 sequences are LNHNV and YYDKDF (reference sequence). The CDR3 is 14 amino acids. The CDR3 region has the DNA TGTGCCACCAGGACTAGCGGGGGGGGGAATGAGCAGTTCTTC. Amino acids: CATRTSGGGNEQFF.

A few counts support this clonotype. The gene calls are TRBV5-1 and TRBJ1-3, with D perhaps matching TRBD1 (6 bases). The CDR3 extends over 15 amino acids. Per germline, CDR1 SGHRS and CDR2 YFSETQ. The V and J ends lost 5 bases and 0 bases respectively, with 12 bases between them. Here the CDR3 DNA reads TGCGCCAGCAGTCCCGGGGACATCTCTGGAAACACCATATATTTT. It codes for CASSPGDISGNTIYF.

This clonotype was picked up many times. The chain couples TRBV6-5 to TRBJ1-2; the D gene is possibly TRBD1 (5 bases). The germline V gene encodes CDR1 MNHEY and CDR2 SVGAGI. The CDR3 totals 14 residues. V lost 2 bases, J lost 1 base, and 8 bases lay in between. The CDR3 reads CASSYGRDNYGYTF. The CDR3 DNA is TGTGCCAGCAGTTACGGCAGGGATAACTATGGCTACACCTTC.

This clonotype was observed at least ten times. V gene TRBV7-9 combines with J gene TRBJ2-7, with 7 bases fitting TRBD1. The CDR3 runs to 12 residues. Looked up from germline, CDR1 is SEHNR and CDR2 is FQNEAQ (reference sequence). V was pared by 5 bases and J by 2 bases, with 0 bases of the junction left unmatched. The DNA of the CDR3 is TGTGCCAGCAGCGGGACAGCCTACGAGCAGTACTTC. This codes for CASSGTAYEQYF. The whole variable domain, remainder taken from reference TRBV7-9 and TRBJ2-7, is DTGVSQNPRHKITKRGQNVTFRCDPISEHNRLYWYRQTLGQGPEFLTYFQNEAQLEKSRLLSDRFSAERPKGSFSTLEIQRTEQGDSAMYLCASSGTAYEQYFGPGTRLTVT.

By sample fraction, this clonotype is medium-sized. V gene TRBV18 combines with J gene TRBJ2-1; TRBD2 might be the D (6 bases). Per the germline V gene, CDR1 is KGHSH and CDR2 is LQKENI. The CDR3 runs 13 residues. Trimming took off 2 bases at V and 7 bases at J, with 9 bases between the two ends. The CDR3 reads CASSPSSGNEQFF. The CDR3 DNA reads TGTGCCAGCTCACCAAGTAGCGGAAATGAGCAGTTCTTC. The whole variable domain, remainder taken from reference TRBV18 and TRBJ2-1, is NAGVMQNPRHLVRRRGQEARLRCSPMKGHSHVYWYRQLPEEGLKFMVYLQKENIIDESGMPKERFSAEFPKEGPSILRIQQVVRGDSAAYFCASSPSSGNEQFFGPGTRLTVL.

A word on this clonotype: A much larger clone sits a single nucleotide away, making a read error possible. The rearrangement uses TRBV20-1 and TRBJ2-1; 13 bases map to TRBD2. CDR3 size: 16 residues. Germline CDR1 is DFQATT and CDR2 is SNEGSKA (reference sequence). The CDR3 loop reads CSAREEGTSGISEQLF. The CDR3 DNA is TGCAGTGCTAGGGAGGAAGGGACTAGCGGGATCAGTGAGCAGCTCTTC.

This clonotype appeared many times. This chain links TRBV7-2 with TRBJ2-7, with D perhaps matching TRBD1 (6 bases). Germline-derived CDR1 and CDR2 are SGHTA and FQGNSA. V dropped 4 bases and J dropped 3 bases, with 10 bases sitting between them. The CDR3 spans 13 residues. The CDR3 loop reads CASSSQGYYEQYF. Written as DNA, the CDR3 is TGTGCCAGCAGCTCGCAGGGGTACTACGAGCAGTACTTC.

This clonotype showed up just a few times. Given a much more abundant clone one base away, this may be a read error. This CDR3 reads CASSPSGTANEQYF. The CDR3 coding sequence is TGTGCCAGCTCCCCATCCGGGACCGCGAATGAGCAGTACTTC. This chain joins TRBV18 and TRBJ2-7, with D tentatively TRBD1 or TRBD2 (5 bases each). The CDR3 loop spans 14 amino acids. V was pared by 6 bases and J by 7 bases, with 19 bases between. The V gene's germline CDR1 is KGHSH and CDR2 LQKENI.

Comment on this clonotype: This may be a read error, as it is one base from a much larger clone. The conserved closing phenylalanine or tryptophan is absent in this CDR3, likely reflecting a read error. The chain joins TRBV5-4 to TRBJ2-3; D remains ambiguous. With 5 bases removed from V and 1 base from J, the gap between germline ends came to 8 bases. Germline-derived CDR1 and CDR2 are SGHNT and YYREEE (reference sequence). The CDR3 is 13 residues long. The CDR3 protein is CASSMGRTDTQYL. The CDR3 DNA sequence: TGTGCCAGCAGTATGGGTCGCACAGATACGCAGTATCTT.

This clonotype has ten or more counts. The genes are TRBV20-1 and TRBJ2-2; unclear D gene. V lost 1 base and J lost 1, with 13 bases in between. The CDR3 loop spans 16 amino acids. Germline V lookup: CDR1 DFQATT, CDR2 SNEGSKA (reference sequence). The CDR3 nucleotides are TGCAGTGCTAGAGGAATGAGCTCAGTGAACACCGGGGAGCTGTTTTTT. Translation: CSARGMSSVNTGELFF.

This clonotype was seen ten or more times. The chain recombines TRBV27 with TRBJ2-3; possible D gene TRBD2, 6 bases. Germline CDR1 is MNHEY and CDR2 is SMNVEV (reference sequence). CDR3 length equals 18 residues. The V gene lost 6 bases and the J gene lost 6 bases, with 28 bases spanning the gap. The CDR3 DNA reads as TGTGCCAGCAGCCTTCAGACCCTAGGGACTTTCCCACCGGATACGCAGTATTTT. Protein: CASSLQTLGTFPPDTQYF.

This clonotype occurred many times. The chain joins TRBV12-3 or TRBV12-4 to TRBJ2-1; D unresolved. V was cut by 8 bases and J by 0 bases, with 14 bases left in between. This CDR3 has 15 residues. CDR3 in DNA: TGTGCCAGCGCAAGAGCGAAAAGCTCCTACAATGAGCAGTTCTTC. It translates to CASARAKSSYNEQFF.

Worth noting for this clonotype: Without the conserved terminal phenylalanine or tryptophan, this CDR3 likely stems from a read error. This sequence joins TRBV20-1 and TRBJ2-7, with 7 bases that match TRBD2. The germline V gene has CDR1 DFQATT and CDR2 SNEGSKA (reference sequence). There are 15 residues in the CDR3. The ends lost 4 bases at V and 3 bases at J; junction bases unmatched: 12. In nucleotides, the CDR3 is TGCAGTGCTACAAAGGCTAGCGGAAACTACTACGAGCAGTACCTC. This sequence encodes CSATKASGNYYEQYL.

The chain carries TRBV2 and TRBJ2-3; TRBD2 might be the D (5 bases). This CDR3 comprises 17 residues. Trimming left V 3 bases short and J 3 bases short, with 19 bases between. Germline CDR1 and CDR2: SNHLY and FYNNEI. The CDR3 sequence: CASSDIVLVGDTDTQYF. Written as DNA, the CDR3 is TGTGCCAGCAGTGATATCGTCCTAGTGGGAGATACAGATACGCAGTATTTT.

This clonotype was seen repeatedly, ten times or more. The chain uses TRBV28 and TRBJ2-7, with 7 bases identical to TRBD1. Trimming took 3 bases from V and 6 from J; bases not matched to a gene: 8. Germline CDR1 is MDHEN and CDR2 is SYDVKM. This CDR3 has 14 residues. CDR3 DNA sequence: TGTGCCAGCAGTTTGACAGGGACGACCGGCGAGCAGTACTTC. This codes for CASSLTGTTGEQYF.

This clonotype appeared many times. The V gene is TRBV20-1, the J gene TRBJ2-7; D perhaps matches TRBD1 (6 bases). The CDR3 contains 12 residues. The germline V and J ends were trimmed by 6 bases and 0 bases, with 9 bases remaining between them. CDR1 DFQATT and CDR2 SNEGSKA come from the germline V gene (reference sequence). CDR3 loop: CSANRDSYEQYF. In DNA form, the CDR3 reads TGCAGTGCCAACAGGGACTCCTACGAGCAGTACTTC.

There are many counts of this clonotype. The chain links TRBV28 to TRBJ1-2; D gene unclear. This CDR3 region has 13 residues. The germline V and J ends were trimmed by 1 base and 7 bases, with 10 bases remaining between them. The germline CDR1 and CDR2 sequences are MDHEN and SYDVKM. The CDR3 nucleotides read TGTGCCAGCAGTTTATCAGGAGGGTTTGGCTACACCTTC. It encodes CASSLSGGFGYTF.

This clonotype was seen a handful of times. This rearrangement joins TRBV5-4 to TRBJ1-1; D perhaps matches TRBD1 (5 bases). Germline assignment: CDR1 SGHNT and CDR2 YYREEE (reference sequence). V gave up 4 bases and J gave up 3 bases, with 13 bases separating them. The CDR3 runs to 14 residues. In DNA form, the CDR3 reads TGTGCCAGCAGCGTTCCAGGGCCCCACACTGAAGCTTTCTTT. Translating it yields CASSVPGPHTEAFF.

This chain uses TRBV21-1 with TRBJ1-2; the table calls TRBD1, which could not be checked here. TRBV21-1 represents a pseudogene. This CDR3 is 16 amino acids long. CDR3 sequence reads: CASSKEGGRAVYGYTF. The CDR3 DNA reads TGTGCCAGCAGCAAAGAAGGGGGTCGGGCAGTTTATGGCTACACCTTC.

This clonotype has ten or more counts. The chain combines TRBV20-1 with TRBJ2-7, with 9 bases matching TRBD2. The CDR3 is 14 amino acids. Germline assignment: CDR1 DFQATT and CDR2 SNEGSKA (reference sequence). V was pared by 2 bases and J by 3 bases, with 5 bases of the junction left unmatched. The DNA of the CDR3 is TGCAGTGCTAGAATAGCGGGAGTCTTCTACGAGCAGTACTTC. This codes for CSARIAGVFYEQYF.

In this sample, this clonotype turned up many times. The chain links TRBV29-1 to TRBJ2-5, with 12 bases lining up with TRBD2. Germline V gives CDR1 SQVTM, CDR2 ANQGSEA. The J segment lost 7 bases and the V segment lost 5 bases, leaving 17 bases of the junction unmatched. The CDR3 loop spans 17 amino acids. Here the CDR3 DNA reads TGCAGCGTTATCCCGACTAGCGGGGGATCGCACGGAGGGACCCAGTACTTC. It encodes CSVIPTSGGSHGGTQYF.

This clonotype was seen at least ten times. As DNA, the CDR3 is TGCAGTGCCGACATTAGACAAGAGACCCAGTACTTC. Translated: CSADIRQETQYF. V usage is TRBV20-1 and J usage is TRBJ2-5; unclear D gene. V lost 6 bases and J 2 bases, leaving 10 bases between the germline ends. Germline CDR1 and CDR2: DFQATT and SNEGSKA (reference sequence). The CDR3 totals 12 residues.

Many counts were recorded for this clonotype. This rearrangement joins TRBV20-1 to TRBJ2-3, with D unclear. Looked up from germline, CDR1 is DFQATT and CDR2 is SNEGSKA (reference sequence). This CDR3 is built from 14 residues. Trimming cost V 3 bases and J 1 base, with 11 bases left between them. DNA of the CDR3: TGCAGTGCTAGGGTGGAGATCGGCACAGATACGCAGTATTTT. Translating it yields CSARVEIGTDTQYF.

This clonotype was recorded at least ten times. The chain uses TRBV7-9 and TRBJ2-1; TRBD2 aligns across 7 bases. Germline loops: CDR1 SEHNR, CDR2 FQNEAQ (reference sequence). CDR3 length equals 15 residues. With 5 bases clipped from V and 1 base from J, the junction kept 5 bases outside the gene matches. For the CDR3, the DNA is TGTGCCAGCAGCCCTAGCGGTCGGTCCTACAATGAGCAGTTCTTC. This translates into CASSPSGRSYNEQFF.

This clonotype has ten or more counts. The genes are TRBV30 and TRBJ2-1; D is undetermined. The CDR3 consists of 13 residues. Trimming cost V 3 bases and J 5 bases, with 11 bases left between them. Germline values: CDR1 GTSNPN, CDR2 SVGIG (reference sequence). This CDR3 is CAWRTGPNNEQFF. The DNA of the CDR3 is TGTGCCTGGAGGACCGGCCCCAACAATGAGCAGTTCTTC.